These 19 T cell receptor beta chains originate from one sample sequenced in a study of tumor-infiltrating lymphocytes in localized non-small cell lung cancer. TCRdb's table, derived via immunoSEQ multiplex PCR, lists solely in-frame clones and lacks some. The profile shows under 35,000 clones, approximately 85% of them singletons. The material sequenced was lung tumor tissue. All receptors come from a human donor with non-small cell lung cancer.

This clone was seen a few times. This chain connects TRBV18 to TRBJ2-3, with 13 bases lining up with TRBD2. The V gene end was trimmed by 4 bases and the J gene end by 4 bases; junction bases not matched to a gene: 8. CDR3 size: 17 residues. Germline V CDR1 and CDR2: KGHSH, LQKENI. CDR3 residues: CASSHGTSGGAADTQYF. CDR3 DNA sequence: TGTGCCAGCTCACATGGTACTAGCGGGGGGGCCGCAGATACGCAGTATTTT.

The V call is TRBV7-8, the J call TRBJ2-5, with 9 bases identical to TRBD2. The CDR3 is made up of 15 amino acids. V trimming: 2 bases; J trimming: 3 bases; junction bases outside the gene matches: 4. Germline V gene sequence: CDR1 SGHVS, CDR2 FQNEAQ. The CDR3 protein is CASSLNAGGEETQYF. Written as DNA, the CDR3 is TGTGCCAGCAGCTTAAACGCGGGAGGGGAAGAGACCCAGTACTTC.

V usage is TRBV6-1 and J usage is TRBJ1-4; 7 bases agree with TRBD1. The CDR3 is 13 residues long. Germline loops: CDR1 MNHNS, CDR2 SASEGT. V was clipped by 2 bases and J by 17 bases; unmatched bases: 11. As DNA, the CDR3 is TGTGCCAGCAGTGAAAGACAGGGCGCGGGGGGTTTTTTT. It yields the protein CASSERQGAGGFF.

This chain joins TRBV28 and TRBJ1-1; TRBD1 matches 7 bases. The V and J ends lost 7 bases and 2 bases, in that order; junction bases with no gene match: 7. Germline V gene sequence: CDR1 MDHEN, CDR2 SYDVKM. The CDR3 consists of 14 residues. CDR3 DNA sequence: TGTGCCAGCAAGTGGACAGGAGTAAACACTGAAGCTTTCTTT. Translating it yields CASKWTGVNTEAFF.

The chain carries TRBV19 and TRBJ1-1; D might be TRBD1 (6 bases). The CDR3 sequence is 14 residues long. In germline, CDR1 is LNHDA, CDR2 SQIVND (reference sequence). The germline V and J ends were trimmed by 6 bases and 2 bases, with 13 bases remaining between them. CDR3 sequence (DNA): TGTGCCAGTAGCCCTCAGGGGCTTAACACTGAAGCTTTCTTT. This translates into CASSPQGLNTEAFF.

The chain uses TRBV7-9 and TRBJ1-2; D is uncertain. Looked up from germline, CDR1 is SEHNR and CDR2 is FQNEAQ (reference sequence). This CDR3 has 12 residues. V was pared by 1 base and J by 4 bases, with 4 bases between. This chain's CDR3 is CASSLGGYGYTF. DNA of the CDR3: TGTGCCAGCAGCTTAGGTGGCTATGGCTACACCTTC.

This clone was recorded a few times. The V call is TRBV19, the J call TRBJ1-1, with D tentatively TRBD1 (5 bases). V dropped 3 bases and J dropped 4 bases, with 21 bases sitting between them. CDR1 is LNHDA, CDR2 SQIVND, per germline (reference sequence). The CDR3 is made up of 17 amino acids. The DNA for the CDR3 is TGTGCCAGTAGTATGGATGGGGCCCCAACCTCCGGCACTGAAGCTTTCTTT. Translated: CASSMDGAPTSGTEAFF.

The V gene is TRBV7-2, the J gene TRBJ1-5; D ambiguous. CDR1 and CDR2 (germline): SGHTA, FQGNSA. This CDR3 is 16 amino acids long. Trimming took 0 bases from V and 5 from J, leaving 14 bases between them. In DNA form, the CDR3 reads TGTGCCAGCAGCTTAGCGCCGGGGTCCTTCCATCAGCCCCAGCATTTT. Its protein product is CASSLAPGSFHQPQHF.

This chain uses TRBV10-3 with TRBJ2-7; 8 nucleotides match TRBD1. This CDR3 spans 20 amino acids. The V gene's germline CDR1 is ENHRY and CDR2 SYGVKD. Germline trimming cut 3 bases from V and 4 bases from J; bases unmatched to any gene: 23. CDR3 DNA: TGTGCCATCAGTGAAGAATACTCCGGCACCACAGGGGGAACTCGGTACGAGCAGTACTTC. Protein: CAISEEYSGTTGGTRYEQYF.

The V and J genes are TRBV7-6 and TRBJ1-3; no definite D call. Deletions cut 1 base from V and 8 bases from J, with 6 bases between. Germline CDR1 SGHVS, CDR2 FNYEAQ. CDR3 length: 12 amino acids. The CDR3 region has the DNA TGTGCCAGCAGCTTAGTGTGGGACACCATATATTTT. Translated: CASSLVWDTIYF. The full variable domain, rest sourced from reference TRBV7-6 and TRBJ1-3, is GAGVSQSPRYKVTKRGQDVALRCDPISGHVSLYWYRQALGQGPEFLTYFNYEAQQDKSGLPNDRFSAERPEGSISTLTIQRTEQRDSAMYRCASSLVWDTIYFGEGSWLTVV.

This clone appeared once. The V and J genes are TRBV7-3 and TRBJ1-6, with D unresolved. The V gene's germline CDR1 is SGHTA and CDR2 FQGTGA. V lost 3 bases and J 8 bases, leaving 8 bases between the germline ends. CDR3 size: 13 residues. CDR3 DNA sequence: TGTGCCAGCAGCTTCGACTCGGATTCACCCCTCCACTTT. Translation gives CASSFDSDSPLHF.

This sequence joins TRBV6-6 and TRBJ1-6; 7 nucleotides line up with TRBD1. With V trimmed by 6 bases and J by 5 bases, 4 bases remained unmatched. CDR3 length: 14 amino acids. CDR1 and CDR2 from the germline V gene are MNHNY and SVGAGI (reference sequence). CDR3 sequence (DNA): TGTGCCAGCAGGGGGGACAGTAATAATTCACCCCTCCACTTT. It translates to CASRGDSNNSPLHF.

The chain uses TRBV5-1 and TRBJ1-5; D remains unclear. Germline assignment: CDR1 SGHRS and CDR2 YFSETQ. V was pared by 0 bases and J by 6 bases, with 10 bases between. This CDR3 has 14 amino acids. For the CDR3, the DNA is TGCGCCAGCAGCTTGGATGGGGTCGGTCAGCCCCAGCATTTT. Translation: CASSLDGVGQPQHF.

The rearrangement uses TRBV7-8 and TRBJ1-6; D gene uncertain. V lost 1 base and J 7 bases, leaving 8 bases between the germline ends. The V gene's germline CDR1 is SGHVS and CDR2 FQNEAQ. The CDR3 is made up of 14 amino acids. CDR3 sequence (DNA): TGTGCCAGCAGCTTAGATCGTAGGAATTCACCCCTCCACTTT. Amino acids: CASSLDRRNSPLHF.

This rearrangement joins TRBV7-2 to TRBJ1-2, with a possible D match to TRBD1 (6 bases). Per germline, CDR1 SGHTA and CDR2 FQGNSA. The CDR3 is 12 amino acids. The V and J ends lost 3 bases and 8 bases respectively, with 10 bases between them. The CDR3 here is CASSLPGEGYTF. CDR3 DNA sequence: TGTGCCAGCAGCTTGCCAGGGGAAGGCTACACCTTC.

The CDR3 DNA follows: TGTGCCAGCTCGACTAAAACCGGGCCCGATCAGCCCCAGCATTTT. It yields the protein CASSTKTGPDQPQHF. The gene calls are TRBV18 and TRBJ1-5; D gene uncertain. Germline CDR1 KGHSH, CDR2 LQKENI. The V end lost 6 bases, the J end lost 5 bases, and 17 bases lay between the germline ends. The CDR3 consists of 15 residues.

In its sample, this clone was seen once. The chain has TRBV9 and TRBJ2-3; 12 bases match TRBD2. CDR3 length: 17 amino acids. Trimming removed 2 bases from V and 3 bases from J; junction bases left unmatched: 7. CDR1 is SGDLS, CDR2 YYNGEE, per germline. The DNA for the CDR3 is TGTGCCAGCAGCGTTGGTTGGCTAGCGGGGGGGACAGATACGCAGTATTTT. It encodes CASSVGWLAGGTDTQYF.

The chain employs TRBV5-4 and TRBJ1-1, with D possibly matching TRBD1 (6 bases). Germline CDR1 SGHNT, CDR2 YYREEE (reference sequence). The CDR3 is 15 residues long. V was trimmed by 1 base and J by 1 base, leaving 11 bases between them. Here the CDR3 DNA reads TGTGCCAGCAGCTTGCCTCGGACAGAGAACACTGAAGCTTTCTTT. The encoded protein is CASSLPRTENTEAFF. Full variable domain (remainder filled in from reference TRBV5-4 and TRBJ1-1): ETGVTQSPTHLIKTRGQQVTLRCSSQSGHNTVSWYQQALGQGPQFIFQYYREEENGRGNFPPRFSGLQFPNYSSELNVNALELDDSALYLCASSLPRTENTEAFFGQGTRLTVV.

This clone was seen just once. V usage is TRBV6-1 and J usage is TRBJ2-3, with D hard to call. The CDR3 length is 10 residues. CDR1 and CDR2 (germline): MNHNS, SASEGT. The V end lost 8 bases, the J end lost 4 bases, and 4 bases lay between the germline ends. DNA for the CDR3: TGTGCCAGCTTCGCAGATACGCAGTATTTT. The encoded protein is CASFADTQYF.